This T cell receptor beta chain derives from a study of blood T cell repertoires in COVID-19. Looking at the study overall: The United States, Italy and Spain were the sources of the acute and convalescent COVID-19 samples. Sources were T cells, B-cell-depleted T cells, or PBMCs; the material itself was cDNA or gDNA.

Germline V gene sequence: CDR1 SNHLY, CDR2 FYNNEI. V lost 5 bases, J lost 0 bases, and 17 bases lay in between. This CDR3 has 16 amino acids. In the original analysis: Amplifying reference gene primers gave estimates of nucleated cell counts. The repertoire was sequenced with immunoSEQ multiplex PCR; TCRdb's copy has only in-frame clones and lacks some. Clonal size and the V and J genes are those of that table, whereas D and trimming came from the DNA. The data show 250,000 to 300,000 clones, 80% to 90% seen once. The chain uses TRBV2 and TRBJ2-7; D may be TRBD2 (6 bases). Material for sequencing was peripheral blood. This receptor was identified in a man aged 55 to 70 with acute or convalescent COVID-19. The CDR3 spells CASSYLAFGSSYEQYF. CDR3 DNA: TGTGCCAGCAGTTACTTAGCTTTCGGGAGCTCCTACGAGCAGTACTTC. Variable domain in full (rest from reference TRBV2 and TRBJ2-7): EPEVTQTPSHQVTQMGQEVILRCVPISNHLYFYWYRQILGQKVEFLVSFYNNEISEKSEIFDDQFSVERPDGSNFTLKIRSTKLEDSAMYFCASSYLAFGSSYEQYFGPGTRLTVT.